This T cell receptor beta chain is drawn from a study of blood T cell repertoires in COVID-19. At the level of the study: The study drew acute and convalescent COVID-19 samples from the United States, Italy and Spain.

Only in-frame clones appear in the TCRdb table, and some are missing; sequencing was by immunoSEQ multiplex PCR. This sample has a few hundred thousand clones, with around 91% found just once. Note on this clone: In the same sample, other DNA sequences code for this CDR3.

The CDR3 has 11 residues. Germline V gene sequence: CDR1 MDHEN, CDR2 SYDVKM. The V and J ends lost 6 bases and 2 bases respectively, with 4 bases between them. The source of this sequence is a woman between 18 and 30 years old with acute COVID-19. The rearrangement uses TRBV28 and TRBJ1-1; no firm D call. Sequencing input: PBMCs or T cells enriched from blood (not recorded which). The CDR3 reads CASRGNTEAFF. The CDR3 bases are TGTGCCAGCAGGGGCAACACTGAAGCTTTCTTT.